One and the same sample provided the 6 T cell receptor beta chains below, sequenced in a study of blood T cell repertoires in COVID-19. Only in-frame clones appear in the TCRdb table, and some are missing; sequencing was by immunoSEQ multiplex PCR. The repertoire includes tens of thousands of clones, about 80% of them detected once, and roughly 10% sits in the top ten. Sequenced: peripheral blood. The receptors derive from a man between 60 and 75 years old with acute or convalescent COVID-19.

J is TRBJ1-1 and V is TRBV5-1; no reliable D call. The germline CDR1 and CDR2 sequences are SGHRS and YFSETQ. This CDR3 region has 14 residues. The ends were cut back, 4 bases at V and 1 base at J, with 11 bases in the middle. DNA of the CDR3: TGCGCCAGCAGCCCGGCGGGAGGGAACACTGAAGCTTTCTTT. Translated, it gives CASSPAGGNTEAFF.

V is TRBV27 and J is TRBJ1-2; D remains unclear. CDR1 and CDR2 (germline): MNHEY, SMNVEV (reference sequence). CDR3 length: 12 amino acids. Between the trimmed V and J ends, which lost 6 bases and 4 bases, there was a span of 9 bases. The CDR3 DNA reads TGTGCCAGCAGATCTCTTCTCTATGGCTACACCTTC. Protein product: CASRSLLYGYTF.

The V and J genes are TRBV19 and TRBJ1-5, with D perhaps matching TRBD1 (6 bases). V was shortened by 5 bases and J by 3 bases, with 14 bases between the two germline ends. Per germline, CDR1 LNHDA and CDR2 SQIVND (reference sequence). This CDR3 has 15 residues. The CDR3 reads CASSLTGASNQPQHF. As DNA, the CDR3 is TGTGCCAGTAGTTTGACAGGAGCCTCCAATCAGCCCCAGCATTTT.

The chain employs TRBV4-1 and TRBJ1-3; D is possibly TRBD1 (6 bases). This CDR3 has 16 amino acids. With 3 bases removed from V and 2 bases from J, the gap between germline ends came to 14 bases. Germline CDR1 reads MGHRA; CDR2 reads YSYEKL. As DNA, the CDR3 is TGCGCCAGCAGCCATGTTACTGGACAGACTGGAAACACCATATATTTT. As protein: CASSHVTGQTGNTIYF.

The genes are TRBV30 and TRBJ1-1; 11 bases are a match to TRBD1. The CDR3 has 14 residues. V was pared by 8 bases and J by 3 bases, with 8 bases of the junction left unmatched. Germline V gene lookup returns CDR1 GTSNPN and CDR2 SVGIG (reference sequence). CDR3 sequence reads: CARGGDRGYTEAFF. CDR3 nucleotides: TGTGCCCGTGGAGGGGACAGGGGGTACACTGAAGCTTTCTTT.

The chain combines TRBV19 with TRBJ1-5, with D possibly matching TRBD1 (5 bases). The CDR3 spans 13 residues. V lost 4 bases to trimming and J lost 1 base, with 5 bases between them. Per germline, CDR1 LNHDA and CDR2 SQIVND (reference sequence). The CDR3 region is CASSTGSNQPQHF. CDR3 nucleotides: TGTGCCAGTAGTACAGGGAGCAATCAGCCCCAGCATTTT. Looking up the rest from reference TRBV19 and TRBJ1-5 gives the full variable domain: DGGITQSPKYLFRKEGQNVTLSCEQNLNHDAMYWYRQDPGQGLRLIYYSQIVNDFQKGDIAEGYSVSREKKESFPLTVTSAQKNPTAFYLCASSTGSNQPQHFGDGTRLSIL.